What follows is one TCR beta chain and its context. Its antigen remains unknown. Primed by a sample-barcoded 5' primer and a J-beta primer mix, a second PCR proceeded for roughly 7 to 12 cycles. Each CDR3 protein gets one entry after TCRdb re-called the 5' RACE reads with MiXCR. The sample lists about 780,000 distinct CDR3 sequences; about 26% were seen once. This CDR3 region has 12 residues. Trimming took off 5 bases at V and 9 bases at J, with 11 bases between the two ends. The sample is drawn from a study of blood T cells in healthy people across ages. General study points: The long-lived group displayed more naive CD4+ cells, plus higher diversity, than the aged donors did.

These sequences were also reported in another study, on T cells of mothers and their children.

The J gene is TRBJ1-3, the V gene TRBV12-3 or TRBV12-4; no clear D. The clonotype was recovered from a boy between 10 and 17 years old in good health. Input material: blood. The CDR3 DNA reads as TGTGCCAGCAGTATCAGGACCGGCACCATATATTTT. The encoded protein is CASSIRTGTIYF.